Each of the 18 T cell receptor beta chains below was sequenced from the same sample in a study of response to subunit inactivated influenza vaccine. TCRdb analysed the RT-PCR reads with MiXCR anew, one entry per CDR3 protein. The sample holds fewer than 600,000 distinct CDR3 sequences, around 7.9% seen once. This material consisted of PBMCs from blood, taken less than 25 months after vaccination. Every receptor here comes from a man between 50 and 69 years old who received an inactivated influenza vaccine.

The count of this clonotype is one. CDR3 amino acids: CASSPVQGGSRMGSYNEQFF. CDR3 nucleotides: TGTGCCAGCAGTCCGGTACAGGGGGGTTCCAGGATGGGCTCCTACAATGAGCAGTTCTTC. This chain joins TRBV6-2 or TRBV6-3 and TRBJ2-1; 8 bases agree with TRBD1. V lost 5 bases and J lost 0; bases outside the gene matches: 18. The CDR3 is made up of 20 amino acids. Looked up from germline, CDR1 is MNHEY and CDR2 is SVGEGT.

This clonotype turned up a few times. The chain combines TRBV7-2 with TRBJ2-4; 9 bases agree with TRBD1. Looked up from germline, CDR1 is SGHTA and CDR2 is FQGNSA. The trim removed 5 bases at V and 3 bases at J, leaving 11 bases unmatched. The CDR3 runs to 17 residues. The DNA for the CDR3 is TGTGCCAGCAGCCCAACACCGACAGGGGGAGGCAAAAACATTCAGTACTTC. Translation gives CASSPTPTGGGKNIQYF.

This clonotype was observed at least ten times. The rearrangement links TRBV20-1 to TRBJ1-1; D is possibly TRBD1 (5 bases). The CDR3 is made up of 14 amino acids. Germline loops: CDR1 DFQATT, CDR2 SNEGSKA (reference sequence). V lost 5 bases to trimming and J lost 5 bases, with 18 bases between them. Written as DNA, the CDR3 is TGCAGTGCTCGCAGAACAGGAGGTGGGACTGAAGCTTTCTTT. Protein sequence: CSARRTGGGTEAFF.

This clonotype has ten or more counts. This chain links TRBV12-3 or TRBV12-4 with TRBJ1-2; 10 bases are a match to TRBD1. V dropped 0 bases and J dropped 4; count of bases not matched to a gene: 5. This CDR3 has 16 residues. CDR3 sequence (DNA): TGTGCCAGCAGTTTAGCCTCGGGACAGGGGAGCTATGGCTACACCTTC. Its protein is CASSLASGQGSYGYTF.

This clonotype has only a few counts. This sequence joins TRBV4-2 and TRBJ1-3; maybe TRBD1 (5 bases). This CDR3 spans 18 amino acids. Germline V lookup: CDR1 LGHNA, CDR2 YNFKEQ. The V gene lost 0 bases and the J gene lost 0 bases, with 15 bases spanning the gap. CDR3 nucleotides: TGTGCCAGCAGCCAAGAGAGAGGGGACTCAATCTCTGGAAACACCATATATTTT. This gives the protein CASSQERGDSISGNTIYF.

This clonotype has ten or more counts. The chain carries TRBV6-2 or TRBV6-3 and TRBJ2-1; D might be TRBD1 (6 bases). CDR3 length: 13 amino acids. Trimming removed 8 bases at V and 0 bases at J, with 8 bases between. Germline CDR1 and CDR2: MNHEY and SVGEGT. This chain's CDR3 is CASGQLSYNEQFF. For the CDR3, the DNA is TGTGCCAGCGGACAGCTCTCCTACAATGAGCAGTTCTTC.

This clonotype has a count of ten or more. This chain links TRBV29-1 with TRBJ2-2; D call uncertain. V lost 7 bases to trimming and J lost 3 bases, with 9 bases between them. The CDR3 runs 12 residues. Looked up from germline, CDR1 is SQVTM and CDR2 is ANQGSEA. The CDR3 bases are TGCAGCGCCGAACAGTACACCGGGGAGCTGTTTTTT. Translated: CSAEQYTGELFF.

This chain joins TRBV7-9 and TRBJ2-7, with D hard to call. The length of the CDR3 is 12 residues. CDR1 SEHNR and CDR2 FQNEAQ come from the germline V gene (reference sequence). V lost 7 bases to trimming and J lost 2 bases, with 9 bases between them. CDR3 nucleotides: TGTGCCAGCACCCCTGGCCCCTACGAGCAGTACTTC. Translation gives CASTPGPYEQYF.

This clonotype showed up many times. CDR3 protein: CASSLGNGDLKQYF. CDR3 nucleotides: TGTGCCAGCAGCTTAGGAAACGGGGACTTAAAGCAGTACTTC. J is TRBJ2-7 and V is TRBV13; TRBD2 is a possible D gene (6 bases). Germline CDR1 is PRHDT and CDR2 is FYEKMQ (reference sequence). With 0 bases removed from V and 8 bases from J, the gap between germline ends came to 14 bases. The CDR3 covers 14 residues.

This clonotype was seen a handful of times. The chain has TRBV7-9 and TRBJ2-3, with D tentatively TRBD1 or TRBD2 (5 bases each). The CDR3 is made up of 12 amino acids. Per the germline V gene, CDR1 is SEHNR and CDR2 is FQNEAQ (reference sequence). Trimming took 7 bases from V and 1 from J, leaving 6 bases between them. The CDR3 sequence: CASMGGTDTQYF. DNA for the CDR3: TGTGCCAGCATGGGGGGCACAGATACGCAGTATTTT.

A few counts support this clonotype. The V gene is TRBV6-6, the J gene TRBJ2-7; 7 positions agree with TRBD1. The V gene end was trimmed by 6 bases and the J gene end by 6 bases; junction bases not matched to a gene: 8. Looked up from germline, CDR1 is MNHNY and CDR2 is SVGAGI (reference sequence). The length of the CDR3 is 13 residues. This CDR3 reads CASRTDRLSEQYF. The CDR3, as DNA: TGTGCCAGCAGAACGGACAGGTTAAGCGAGCAGTACTTC.

CDR3 DNA: TGCAGTGCTAGCGGCGGGAGGGTCCACAATGAGCAGTTCTTC. Translation gives CSASGGRVHNEQFF. V is TRBV20-1 and J is TRBJ2-1; 9 nucleotides align to TRBD2. V trimming: 3 bases; J trimming: 5 bases; junction bases outside the gene matches: 5. The CDR3 contains 14 residues. Germline CDR1 DFQATT, CDR2 SNEGSKA (reference sequence).

The CDR3 region has the DNA TGTGCCATCAGTGAACCGGGGCCCAATTCGGCGGAGACCCAGTACTTC. Translating gives CAISEPGPNSAETQYF. J is TRBJ2-5 and V is TRBV10-3; either TRBD1 or TRBD2 may supply D (5 bases each). Trimming left V 3 bases short and J 5 bases short, with 19 bases between. The CDR3 spans 16 residues. CDR1 is ENHRY, CDR2 SYGVKD, per germline.

A few counts support this clonotype. J is TRBJ1-2 and V is TRBV27, with TRBD1 matching 10 bases. CDR1 and CDR2 (germline): MNHEY, SMNVEV (reference sequence). V was pared by 5 bases and J by 4 bases, with 10 bases of the junction left unmatched. CDR3 length: 16 amino acids. The CDR3 DNA is TGTGCCAGCAGTCGAAACCGGGACAGGGGAACCTATGGCTACACCTTC. Amino acids: CASSRNRDRGTYGYTF.

This clonotype was observed many times. The genes are TRBV6-1 and TRBJ2-3; TRBD2 aligns across 7 bases. This CDR3 has 16 amino acids. The germline CDR1 and CDR2 sequences are MNHNS and SASEGT. The V gene end was trimmed by 3 bases and the J gene end by 7 bases; junction bases not matched to a gene: 13. CDR3 bases: TGTGCCAGCAGTGACGCAGGGATGGGCGGGAGAAATACGCAGTATTTT. As protein: CASSDAGMGGRNTQYF.

This clonotype was seen repeatedly, ten times or more. The chain recombines TRBV10-3 with TRBJ2-7; 7 bases are a match to TRBD2. The trim removed 4 bases at V and 4 bases at J, leaving 7 bases unmatched. The CDR3 loop spans 14 amino acids. CDR1 is ENHRY, CDR2 SYGVKD, per germline. CDR3 DNA: TGTGCCATCAGTGCAGCGCGGGAGTGGTACGAGCAGTACTTC. Translated, it gives CAISAAREWYEQYF.

The rearrangement uses TRBV7-3 and TRBJ2-2, with 9 bases lining up with TRBD1. Germline-derived CDR1 and CDR2 are SGHTA and FQGTGA. The ends lost 3 bases at V and 5 bases at J; junction bases unmatched: 7. The CDR3 length is 16 residues. For the CDR3, the DNA is TGTGCCAGCAGCTTCGCCGGGACAGGGCGAACCGGGGAGCTGTTTTTT. Translation: CASSFAGTGRTGELFF.

The table lists this clonotype with many counts. The CDR3 is CASNSKNTEAFF. In nucleotides, the CDR3 is TGTGCCAGCAACTCAAAGAACACTGAAGCTTTCTTT. This sequence joins TRBV28 and TRBJ1-1; D is unclear. Germline V gene sequence: CDR1 MDHEN, CDR2 SYDVKM. V lost 7 bases, J lost 1 base, and 7 bases lay in between. The CDR3 has 12 amino acids.